A selection of T cell receptor beta chains follows, all from one sample in a study of CD8 T cells in ankylosing spondylitis. Each CDR3 protein gets one entry after TCRdb re-called the 5' RACE reads with MiXCR. Of some 130,000 distinct CDR3 sequences in the sample, about 6.7% were seen once. Sequences were obtained from blood, either unsorted or a sorted T cell fraction (not recorded which). The receptors derive from a female donor with ankylosing spondylitis or in good health (not recorded which). Each CDR3 is given with its conserved first and last residue. Each record gives: V gene, J gene, clone size, CDR3 length, D gene, CDR3 protein, CDR3 DNA. D genes are given only for firm matches. The size entry is marked missing in some rows and otherwise reads once, few, many or a size class.

TRBV4-3	TRBJ2-5	once	19	TRBD2	CASSQDWDGSGGALETQYF	TGCGCCAGCAGCCAAGATTGGGATGGGAGCGGGGGGGCCCTAGAGACCCAGTACTTC
TRBV7-9	TRBJ2-3	-	15	-	CASSLTPGITDTQYF	TGTGCCAGCAGCCTCACCCCCGGGATCACAGATACGCAGTATTTT
TRBV28	TRBJ1-5	many	14	TRBD1	CASATGDLNQPQHF	TGTGCCAGCGCGACAGGGGACCTCAATCAGCCCCAGCATTTT
TRBV20-1	TRBJ1-2	few	13	-	CSAPLQANYGYTF	TGCAGTGCGCCACTACAAGCTAACTATGGCTACACCTTC
TRBV7-2	TRBJ2-1	-	16	TRBD2	CASSLTGGGAGNEQFF	TGTGCCAGCAGCTTAACAGGCGGGGGGGCTGGCAATGAGCAGTTCTTC
TRBV7-8	TRBJ2-7	many	14	TRBD1	CASSPTGGMDEQYF	TGTGCCAGCAGCCCTACAGGGGGCATGGACGAGCAGTACTTC
TRBV12-3/TRBV12-4	TRBJ1-3	many	12	-	CASSPRWDTIYF	TGTGCCAGCAGCCCCAGGTGGGACACCATATATTTT
TRBV6-2/TRBV6-3	TRBJ1-1	many	14	-	CASSYEELNTEAFF	TGTGCCAGCAGTTACGAGGAATTGAACACTGAAGCTTTCTTT
TRBV7-2	TRBJ2-5	many	15	-	CASSLYVSREETQYF	TGTGCCAGCAGCTTATACGTTTCCAGGGAAGAGACCCAGTACTTC
TRBV9	TRBJ1-2	few	14	-	CASTTRGSDYGYTF	TGTGCCAGCACGACCCGGGGCAGCGACTATGGCTACACCTTC
TRBV5-1	TRBJ1-2	many	15	TRBD1	CASSLEGTGQYGYTF	TGCGCCAGCAGCTTGGAGGGGACAGGGCAATATGGCTACACCTTC
TRBV7-3	TRBJ2-1	many	16	TRBD2	CASSLTSSGGYNEQFF	TGTGCCAGCAGCTTAACTTCTAGCGGGGGATACAATGAGCAGTTCTTC
TRBV7-9	TRBJ1-1	many	14	-	CASSLAGLDTEAFF	TGTGCCAGCAGCTTAGCAGGGTTGGACACTGAAGCTTTCTTT
TRBV7-6	TRBJ2-1	few	14	-	CASSLGDADNEQFF	TGTGCCAGCAGCTTAGGGGACGCCGACAATGAGCAGTTCTTC
TRBV2	TRBJ2-3	many	14	-	CASRDLTSTDTQYF	TGTGCCAGCAGGGATTTAACTAGCACAGATACGCAGTATTTT
TRBV5-1	TRBJ2-5	many	17	TRBD2	CASSSRTSGDKVVTQYF	TGCGCCAGCAGCTCTCGGACTAGCGGGGATAAAGTGGTGACCCAGTACTTC
TRBV12-3/TRBV12-4	TRBJ2-5	many	13	-	CASTRADQETQYF	TGTGCCAGCACCCGGGCAGACCAAGAGACCCAGTACTTC
TRBV2	TRBJ2-7	many	12	TRBD1	CASRGDSYEQYF	TGTGCCAGCAGAGGGGACAGCTACGAGCAGTACTTC
TRBV4-1	TRBJ1-1	many	19	-	CASSQAVHKVGVRGTEAFF	TGCGCCAGCAGCCAAGCGGTCCACAAGGTCGGGGTGCGTGGCACTGAAGCTTTCTTT
TRBV5-1	TRBJ1-4	many	16	TRBD1	CASSLRQGESGEKLFF	TGCGCCAGCAGCCTTCGACAGGGGGAGTCGGGGGAAAAACTGTTTTTT
TRBV12-3/TRBV12-4	TRBJ2-3	many	16	TRBD2	CASSLAQSGGTDTQYF	TGTGCCAGCAGTTTAGCGCAAAGCGGGGGAACAGATACGCAGTATTTT
TRBV5-1	TRBJ2-1	many	13	-	CASSLGVVNEQFF	TGCGCCAGCAGCCTCGGGGTAGTTAATGAGCAGTTCTTC
TRBV9	TRBJ1-6	many	15	-	CASSVAGIADSPLHF	TGTGCCAGCAGCGTAGCTGGAATCGCCGATTCACCCCTCCACTTT
TRBV7-2	TRBJ1-2	many	13	-	CASSKPGSYGYTF	TGTGCCAGCAGCAAACCGGGGTCCTATGGCTACACCTTC
TRBV20-1	TRBJ2-4	few	13	TRBD2	CSATVAGADIQYF	TGCAGCGCTACAGTAGCGGGTGCGGACATTCAGTACTTC
TRBV10-3	TRBJ2-2	many	16	-	CAISETQGMGTGELFF	TGTGCCATCAGTGAGACTCAGGGTATGGGCACCGGGGAGCTGTTTTTT
TRBV6-1	TRBJ2-1	few	13	-	CAIAVGPYNEQFF	TGTGCCATCGCGGTGGGGCCCTACAATGAGCAGTTCTTC
TRBV6-5	TRBJ2-1	many	16	TRBD2	CASRSRTSGAYNEQFF	TGTGCCAGCAGAAGCCGGACTAGCGGGGCCTACAATGAGCAGTTCTTC
TRBV9	TRBJ2-1	-	14	-	CASSVGGPRNEQFF	TGTGCCAGCAGCGTAGGGGGTCCTCGCAATGAGCAGTTCTTC
TRBV6-1	TRBJ1-2	many	13	-	CASTNRPNYGYTF	TGTGCCAGCACCAACCGACCCAACTATGGCTACACCTTC
TRBV14	TRBJ1-5	many	16	-	CASSQDLRGGNQPQHF	TGTGCCAGCAGCCAAGATTTGAGGGGAGGCAATCAGCCCCAGCATTTT
TRBV6-1	TRBJ1-5	many	14	-	CASSPPQGNQPQHF	TGTGCCAGCAGTCCGCCGCAGGGAAATCAGCCCCAGCATTTT
TRBV7-2	TRBJ2-2	many	14	-	CASSLGRGTGELFF	TGTGCCAGCAGCTTAGGACGGGGCACCGGGGAGCTGTTTTTT
TRBV20-1	TRBJ2-7	many	10	-	CSAKYDEQYF	TGCAGTGCTAAATATGACGAGCAGTACTTC
TRBV5-6	TRBJ2-5	many	13	-	CASSLIQQETQYF	TGTGCCAGCAGCTTGATCCAGCAAGAGACCCAGTACTTC
TRBV5-1	TRBJ1-2	many	14	TRBD1	CASSLTGENYGYTF	TGCGCCAGCAGCTTAACAGGGGAAAACTATGGCTACACCTTC
TRBV27	TRBJ1-1	many	15	-	CASSLYPIDRNEAFF	TGTGCCAGCAGTTTATACCCCATTGACAGGAACGAAGCTTTCTTT
TRBV9	TRBJ2-3	many	13	-	CASSVGFTDTQYF	TGTGCCAGCAGCGTAGGTTTCACAGATACGCAGTATTTT
TRBV6-5	TRBJ2-2	-	15	-	CASSYFGLSPGELFF	TGTGCCAGCAGTTACTTCGGACTAAGTCCCGGGGAGCTGTTTTTT
TRBV18	TRBJ2-1	many	13	TRBD1	CASSQDRGAEQFF	TGTGCCAGCTCACAAGACAGGGGTGCTGAGCAGTTCTTC
TRBV18	TRBJ1-2	many	14	TRBD1	CASSPGQGLYGYTF	TGTGCCAGCTCACCCGGACAGGGTTTGTATGGCTACACCTTC
TRBV27	TRBJ1-4	many	15	-	CASSSWGGADEKLFF	TGTGCCAGCAGTTCTTGGGGGGGGGCCGATGAAAAACTGTTTTTT
TRBV6-5	TRBJ2-7	many	14	TRBD2	CASSYEGLSYEQYF	TGTGCCAGCAGTTACGAGGGACTATCCTACGAGCAGTACTTC
TRBV3-1	TRBJ2-5	many	15	TRBD1	CASSHPTGVGETQYF	TGTGCCAGCAGCCACCCTACAGGGGTTGGGGAGACCCAGTACTTC
TRBV7-8	TRBJ1-6	many	18	TRBD1	CASSLGGQGASNNSPLHF	TGTGCCAGCAGCTTAGGAGGACAGGGGGCGTCTAATAATTCACCCCTCCACTTT
TRBV20-1	TRBJ2-7	few	15	TRBD1	CCARDRDRALREQYF	TGCTGTGCTAGAGACCGGGACAGGGCTTTGAGGGAGCAGTACTTC
TRBV12-3/TRBV12-4	TRBJ2-7	few	19	TRBD2	CASSLLVLGRTSGEYEQYF	TGTGCCAGCAGTTTATTAGTCTTAGGGCGGACTAGCGGGGAATACGAGCAGTACTTC
TRBV5-1	TRBJ1-3	many	16	TRBD1	CASSLAPQGYGNTIYF	TGCGCCAGCAGCTTGGCCCCACAGGGGTATGGAAACACCATATATTTT
TRBV3-1	TRBJ2-7	many	13	-	CASSPHRDGEQYF	TGTGCCAGCAGCCCCCACAGGGACGGCGAGCAGTACTTC